The 32 T cell receptor beta chains below come from one sample, sequenced in a study of T cell responses to AZD1222 COVID-19 vaccine. This table comes from immunoSEQ multiplex PCR, and its TCRdb copy is limited to in-frame clones, with some not included. The sample contains about 140,000 clones, approximately 89% of which appear only once. The sequencing here drew on peripheral blood, taken on day 0 of AZD1222 vaccination. All receptors derive from an adult in good health.

J is TRBJ1-4 and V is TRBV29-1; a possible D gene is TRBD1 (5 bases). The CDR3 runs 12 residues. Germline values: CDR1 SQVTM, CDR2 ANQGSEA. Trimming removed 4 bases from V and 8 bases from J, with 11 bases in between. The CDR3 loop is CSVARDGEKLFF. CDR3 DNA: TGCAGCGTTGCGCGGGACGGCGAAAAACTGTTTTTT.

This clone was counted once. The rearrangement uses TRBV9 and TRBJ1-1; tentatively, D is TRBD1 (5 bases). CDR1 and CDR2 (germline): SGDLS, YYNGEE. Trimming left V 7 bases short and J 1 base short, with 14 bases between. The CDR3 contains 14 residues. CDR3 region: CASGAQVRNTEAFF. In nucleotides, the CDR3 is TGTGCCAGCGGGGCACAGGTCAGGAACACTGAAGCTTTCTTT.

With regard to this clone: Different DNA sequences within this sample yield the same CDR3. V is TRBV9 and J is TRBJ1-4, with D hard to call. Trimming removed 2 bases at V and 0 bases at J, with 8 bases between. Per germline, CDR1 SGDLS and CDR2 YYNGEE. The CDR3 totals 15 residues. The CDR3 DNA sequence: TGTGCCAGCAGCGTCGGTGGGGCAACTAATGAAAAACTGTTTTTT. Amino acid sequence: CASSVGGATNEKLFF.

This chain joins TRBV19 and TRBJ2-4; a possible D gene is TRBD2 (5 bases). Trimming took off 6 bases at V and 0 bases at J, with 12 bases between the two ends. Germline CDR1 and CDR2: LNHDA and SQIVND (reference sequence). There are 15 residues in the CDR3. The CDR3 loop is CASSPLDLAKNIQYF. The CDR3 coding sequence is TGTGCCAGTAGCCCTCTGGACTTAGCCAAAAACATTCAGTACTTC.

This chain connects TRBV4-1 to TRBJ1-5; 8 bases are a match to TRBD1. J lost 4 bases, V lost 4 bases, and 9 bases had no gene match. CDR3 length: 16 amino acids. Germline CDR1 and CDR2: MGHRA and YSYEKL. The CDR3 loop is CASSPGGRGLNQPQHF. The CDR3 region has the DNA TGCGCCAGCAGCCCAGGGGGCAGAGGGCTAAATCAGCCCCAGCATTTT.

The V gene is TRBV25-1, the J gene TRBJ2-3; D unresolved. V was shortened by 6 bases and J by 0 bases, with 4 bases between the two germline ends. Looked up from germline, CDR1 is MGHDK and CDR2 is SYGVNS. There are 12 residues in the CDR3. The CDR3 DNA follows: TGTGCCAGCAGAGGAAGCACAGATACGCAGTATTTT. Translating it yields CASRGSTDTQYF.

The chain links TRBV11-2 to TRBJ2-2, with D unresolved. The CDR3 contains 13 residues. Germline V CDR1 and CDR2: SGHAT, FQNNGV. V lost 3 bases to trimming and J lost 7 bases, with 9 bases between them. DNA of the CDR3: TGTGCCAGCAGCTTGGGCTATAACGGGGAGCTGTTTTTT. As protein: CASSLGYNGELFF.

This rearrangement joins TRBV21-1 to TRBJ1-4. TRBV21-1 is reported as a pseudogene. The CDR3 is 19 amino acids. Written as DNA, the CDR3 is TGTGCCAGCAGCAAAGCGAGGGGTCTTATCTTCTTGGAGAATGAAAAACTGTTTTTT. It encodes CASSKARGLIFLENEKLFF.

The chain couples TRBV14 to TRBJ1-1, with a weak D call TRBD1 (5 bases). Germline V gene sequence: CDR1 SGHDN, CDR2 FVKESK. There are 13 residues in the CDR3. Trimming took 0 bases from V and 11 from J, leaving 13 bases between them. CDR3 sequence reads: CASSQDRTSTAFF. The CDR3, as DNA: TGTGCCAGCAGCCAAGATCGGACAAGCACGGCTTTCTTT.

J is TRBJ1-4 and V is TRBV9; 9 nucleotides match TRBD1. J lost 2 bases, V lost 3 bases, and 2 bases had no gene match. CDR3 length: 15 residues. The germline CDR1 and CDR2 sequences are SGDLS and YYNGEE. In DNA, the CDR3 is TGTGCCAGCAGCGGCACAGGGGGCACTAATGAAAAACTGTTTTTT. It encodes CASSGTGGTNEKLFF.

The chain couples TRBV4-2 to TRBJ1-4; tentatively, D is TRBD1 (5 bases). Looked up from germline, CDR1 is LGHNA and CDR2 is YNFKEQ. With 3 bases removed from V and 8 bases from J, the gap between germline ends came to 19 bases. The CDR3 spans 16 residues. Written as DNA, the CDR3 is TGTGCCAGCAGCCAGCTCCGACAGATCTCCGCCGAAAAACTGTTTTTT. Translated: CASSQLRQISAEKLFF.

The chain combines TRBV14 with TRBJ1-3; D is undetermined. The CDR3 is 14 residues long. CDR1 and CDR2 (germline): SGHDN, FVKESK. Trimming pared 2 bases from V and 0 bases from J, leaving 5 bases between. The chain's CDR3 is CASSQQNSGNTIYF. CDR3 sequence (DNA): TGTGCCAGCAGCCAACAGAACTCTGGAAACACCATATATTTT.

The chain carries TRBV7-3 and TRBJ1-1; weak D call: TRBD1 (5 bases). There are 13 residues in the CDR3. Germline V gene sequence: CDR1 SGHTA, CDR2 FQGTGA. V was trimmed by 1 base and J by 6 bases, leaving 9 bases between them. DNA for the CDR3: TGTGCCAGCAGCTTAATGGGGGTCGCTGAAGCTTTCTTT. It is translated as CASSLMGVAEAFF.

V gene TRBV10-3 combines with J gene TRBJ1-1; D is uncertain. The CDR3 is 13 residues long. CDR1 and CDR2 (germline): ENHRY, SYGVKD. V gave up 7 bases and J gave up 1 base, with 10 bases separating them. Written as DNA, the CDR3 is TGTGCCATCAACGTAGACGGGAACACTGAAGCTTTCTTT. It yields the protein CAINVDGNTEAFF.

The rearrangement links TRBV7-3 to TRBJ1-1; D is ambiguous. Trimming shortened V by 2 bases and J by 1 base, and 5 bases separated the two germline ends. The CDR3 is made up of 13 amino acids. The germline CDR1 and CDR2 sequences are SGHTA and FQGTGA. The CDR3 protein is CASSLSGNTEAFF. The CDR3 DNA follows: TGTGCCAGCAGCTTATCCGGGAACACTGAAGCTTTCTTT.

The CDR3 DNA reads as TGTGCCAGCAGCCCAACCAGTGACGCAAACACCGGGGAGCTGTTTTTT. Protein: CASSPTSDANTGELFF. The chain recombines TRBV13 with TRBJ2-2, with D uncertain. The V and J ends lost 5 bases and 2 bases respectively, with 15 bases between them. Germline V gene sequence: CDR1 PRHDT, CDR2 FYEKMQ (reference sequence). The CDR3 is 16 amino acids.

This sequence joins TRBV18 and TRBJ1-1, with D hard to call. V lost 2 bases, J lost 1 base, and 8 bases lay in between. Per germline, CDR1 KGHSH and CDR2 LQKENI. The CDR3 extends over 14 amino acids. The CDR3 DNA is TGTGCCAGCTCACCAAATAGCGGGAACACTGAAGCTTTCTTT. Its protein is CASSPNSGNTEAFF.

The chain joins TRBV5-1 to TRBJ2-1, with unresolved D. Trimming pared 7 bases from V and 12 bases from J, leaving 17 bases between. CDR1 and CDR2 (germline): SGHRS, YFSETQ. The CDR3 totals 12 residues. In DNA, the CDR3 is TGCGCCAGCGGGCCACACGGATCAAGGCAGTTCTTC. It translates to CASGPHGSRQFF.

The chain couples TRBV28 to TRBJ1-6; D is possibly TRBD1 (5 bases). The CDR3 totals 13 residues. CDR1 and CDR2 from the germline V gene are MDHEN and SYDVKM. The V gene lost 7 bases and the J gene lost 16 bases, with 20 bases spanning the gap. The CDR3 region has the DNA TGTGCCAGCACCTCTGTCTCCGGACAAGTGCTCCACTTT. Its translation: CASTSVSGQVLHF.

This chain connects TRBV6-6 to TRBJ1-1, with D perhaps matching TRBD1 (6 bases). This CDR3 comprises 17 residues. V was trimmed by 5 bases and J by 6 bases, leaving 25 bases between them. Germline V gene lookup returns CDR1 MNHNY and CDR2 SVGAGI (reference sequence). As DNA, the CDR3 is TGTGCCAGCAGTCAGCGAACAGGGTTGGTCAAGCTGGCTGAAGCTTTCTTT. Its translation: CASSQRTGLVKLAEAFF.

The CDR3 protein is CASSLGVGRLALRNEQFF. In nucleotides, the CDR3 is TGTGCCAGCAGCCTGGGGGTCGGTCGGCTAGCTCTCCGAAATGAGCAGTTCTTC. This sequence joins TRBV5-4 and TRBJ2-1; D could derive from TRBD1 or TRBD2 (5 bases each). The V gene's germline CDR1 is SGHNT and CDR2 YYREEE (reference sequence). With 4 bases removed from V and 7 bases from J, the gap between germline ends came to 27 bases. This CDR3 spans 18 amino acids.

The CDR3 region is CASSPRGNTIYF. For the CDR3, the DNA is TGTGCCAGCAGCCCACGTGGAAACACCATATATTTT. The gene calls are TRBV9 and TRBJ1-3; D gene ambiguous. The CDR3 runs 12 residues. Germline assignment: CDR1 SGDLS and CDR2 YYNGEE. The V end was cut by 4 bases, the J end by 3 bases, with 5 bases between.

The chain links TRBV6-5 to TRBJ1-3, with 7 bases that match TRBD1. This CDR3 region has 16 residues. Germline CDR1 reads MNHEY; CDR2 reads SVGAGI. The V and J ends lost 3 bases and 2 bases, in that order; junction bases with no gene match: 7. The CDR3 sequence is CASSYSQGVTGNTIYF. CDR3 DNA: TGTGCCAGCAGTTATAGCCAGGGGGTTACTGGAAACACCATATATTTT.

This chain joins TRBV7-9 and TRBJ2-7; perhaps TRBD2 as D (5 bases). V shed 1 base and J shed 6 bases, with 10 bases lying between them. CDR1 and CDR2 (germline): SEHNR, FQNEAQ (reference sequence). This CDR3 comprises 13 residues. The CDR3, as DNA: TGTGCCAGCAGCTTAGGTCTGGCGGGCGAGCAGTACTTC. Encoded protein: CASSLGLAGEQYF.

The J gene is TRBJ2-6, the V gene TRBV28; unclear D gene. Trimming cost V 10 bases and J 0 bases, with 16 bases left between them. Germline values: CDR1 MDHEN, CDR2 SYDVKM. The length of the CDR3 is 16 residues. In DNA form, the CDR3 reads TGTGCCACTACCCCGGGCCGGGTCTCTGGGGCCAACGTCCTGACTTTC. Translating gives CATTPGRVSGANVLTF.

This chain links TRBV27 with TRBJ2-5; the match to TRBD1 covers 7 bases. V trimming: 4 bases; J trimming: 1 base; junction bases outside the gene matches: 9. CDR1 is MNHEY and CDR2 is SMNVEV in the germline V gene (reference sequence). The CDR3 loop spans 16 amino acids. The CDR3 DNA reads as TGTGCCAGCAGTTCTGCAGACAGGGTGTCCCAAGAGACCCAGTACTTC. It is translated as CASSSADRVSQETQYF.

The V call is TRBV18, the J call TRBJ2-7, with 7 bases matching TRBD1. Germline CDR1 reads KGHSH; CDR2 reads LQKENI. CDR3 length: 15 residues. Trimming at V came to 5 bases and at J to 3 bases, leaving 10 bases not matched to a gene. This CDR3 is CASSFGEGARYEQYF. CDR3 nucleotides: TGTGCCAGCTCATTCGGAGAGGGGGCGCGCTACGAGCAGTACTTC.

The chain has TRBV2 and TRBJ2-2; TRBD1 aligns across 7 bases. Germline trimming cut 0 bases from V and 3 bases from J; bases unmatched to any gene: 1. Germline CDR1 reads SNHLY; CDR2 reads FYNNEI. This CDR3 has 15 residues. This chain's CDR3 is CASSEAQGDTGELFF. CDR3 nucleotide sequence: TGTGCCAGCAGTGAAGCGCAGGGGGACACCGGGGAGCTGTTTTTT. The full variable domain, its missing parts supplied by reference TRBV2 and TRBJ2-2, is EPEVTQTPSHQVTQMGQEVILRCVPISNHLYFYWYRQILGQKVEFLVSFYNNEISEKSEIFDDQFSVERPDGSNFTLKIRSTKLEDSAMYFCASSEAQGDTGELFFGEGSRLTVL.

This chain links TRBV18 with TRBJ1-6; TRBD1 aligns across 7 bases. Losses at the gene ends were 4 bases for V and 6 bases for J; bases not matched to a gene: 9. Germline V gene sequence: CDR1 KGHSH, CDR2 LQKENI. The CDR3 has 16 amino acids. In nucleotides, the CDR3 is TGTGCCAGCTCACTTCCAGGGGGGGGAATTAATTCACCCCTCCACTTT. Residues: CASSLPGGGINSPLHF.

This clone was detected only once. The chain has TRBV28 and TRBJ2-7, with a possible D match to TRBD2 (7 bases). The CDR3 is 14 residues long. Between the trimmed V and J ends, which lost 10 bases and 8 bases, there was a span of 24 bases. Germline V gene lookup returns CDR1 MDHEN and CDR2 SYDVKM. The CDR3 region has the DNA TGTGCCACCTCGGGGGGCGGTCCTGTTCCCAAGCAGTACTTC. Amino acid sequence: CATSGGGPVPKQYF.

V and J are TRBV7-9 and TRBJ1-6, with a weak D call TRBD1 (6 bases). Germline V gives CDR1 SEHNR, CDR2 FQNEAQ (reference sequence). The CDR3 length is 16 residues. V gave up 0 bases and J gave up 5 bases, with 11 bases separating them. The CDR3, as DNA: TGTGCCAGCAGCTTAGCGGGGGCAGGGAATAATTCACCCCTCCACTTT. Translation: CASSLAGAGNNSPLHF.

Written as DNA, the CDR3 is TGTGCCAGCAGGACTATACAGGGGAGCAATCAGCCCCAGCATTTT. It yields the protein CASRTIQGSNQPQHF. V gene TRBV28 combines with J gene TRBJ1-5; 7 positions match TRBD1. The germline CDR1 and CDR2 sequences are MDHEN and SYDVKM. V lost 6 bases, J lost 1 base, and 6 bases stayed unmatched. CDR3 length: 15 residues.